Presented here are 29 T cell receptor beta chains from one specimen sequenced in a study of T cell responses to AZD1222 COVID-19 vaccine. Assay: immunoSEQ multiplex PCR; the TCRdb copy retains only in-frame clones and omits some. The sample has 150,000 to 200,000 clones, around 92% seen once. The sequenced sample was peripheral blood, obtained on day 0 of AZD1222 vaccination. The receptor set was obtained from an adult in good health.

The chain links TRBV19 to TRBJ2-5; 10 nucleotides line up with TRBD2. V was pared by 3 bases and J by 4 bases, with 5 bases of the junction left unmatched. The germline gives CDR1 LNHDA, CDR2 SQIVND (reference sequence). The CDR3 sequence is 15 residues long. In DNA, the CDR3 is TGTGCCAGTAGTATCGGGACTAGCGAGAGAGAGACCCAGTACTTC. This codes for CASSIGTSERETQYF. The whole variable domain, filled in from reference TRBV19 and TRBJ2-5, reads DGGITQSPKYLFRKEGQNVTLSCEQNLNHDAMYWYRQDPGQGLRLIYYSQIVNDFQKGDIAEGYSVSREKKESFPLTVTSAQKNPTAFYLCASSIGTSERETQYFGPGTRLLVL.

The V and J genes are TRBV9 and TRBJ1-2; D not resolved. The V and J ends lost 0 bases and 4 bases respectively, with 13 bases between them. The germline gives CDR1 SGDLS, CDR2 YYNGEE. The CDR3 is 15 amino acids. As DNA, the CDR3 is TGTGCCAGCAGCGTAGATCCCGCAGAGCCCTATGGCTACACCTTC. It is translated as CASSVDPAEPYGYTF.

The count of this clone is one. The chain is built from TRBV7-2 and TRBJ1-2; the D is unclear. Trimming took off 1 base at V and 0 bases at J, with 9 bases between the two ends. The length of the CDR3 is 15 residues. Per the germline V gene, CDR1 is SGHTA and CDR2 is FQGNSA. The CDR3 bases are TGTGCCAGCAGCTTAGAACGGGGTCCTAACTATGGCTACACCTTC. Amino acid sequence: CASSLERGPNYGYTF.

This chain joins TRBV20-1 and TRBJ1-2, with no clear D. With 2 bases removed from V and 8 bases from J, the gap between germline ends came to 9 bases. The CDR3 has 11 residues. Looked up from germline, CDR1 is DFQATT and CDR2 is SNEGSKA (reference sequence). The CDR3 DNA is TGCAGTGCTAGAAAGGCCCCCGGCTACACCTTC. Protein product: CSARKAPGYTF.

Written as DNA, the CDR3 is TGTGCCAGCATGCGGACTAGCGGGGGTAGTTCCTACAATGAGCAGTTCTTC. Translated, it gives CASMRTSGGSSYNEQFF. The chain couples TRBV2 to TRBJ2-1; 13 bases are shared with TRBD2. Germline values: CDR1 SNHLY, CDR2 FYNNEI. V was pared by 7 bases and J by 1 base, with 7 bases of the junction left unmatched. The CDR3 consists of 17 residues.

As DNA, the CDR3 is TGTGCCAGCTCACTGAGGACGGGGGGCGACAATGAGCAGTTCTTC. Its protein product is CASSLRTGGDNEQFF. The chain combines TRBV18 with TRBJ2-1; TRBD2 might be the D (7 bases). Germline CDR1 and CDR2: KGHSH and LQKENI. This CDR3 region has 15 residues. V was trimmed by 4 bases and J by 5 bases, leaving 15 bases between them. Full variable domain (rest looked up from reference TRBV18 and TRBJ2-1): NAGVMQNPRHLVRRRGQEARLRCSPMKGHSHVYWYRQLPEEGLKFMVYLQKENIIDESGMPKERFSAEFPKEGPSILRIQQVVRGDSAAYFCASSLRTGGDNEQFFGPGTRLTVL.

The rearrangement joins TRBV19 to TRBJ1-4; possible D gene TRBD1, 6 bases. The germline V gene encodes CDR1 LNHDA and CDR2 SQIVND (reference sequence). The germline V and J ends were trimmed by 7 bases and 13 bases, with 19 bases remaining between them. CDR3 size: 13 residues. The CDR3 loop reads CASTQQGGRRLFF. As DNA, the CDR3 is TGTGCCAGTACCCAACAGGGAGGAAGAAGACTGTTTTTT.

The gene calls are TRBV3-1 (or the pseudogene TRBV3-2) and TRBJ1-3, with D uncertain. V dropped 1 base and J dropped 0 bases, with 1 base sitting between them. The CDR3 totals 13 residues. The germline gives CDR1 LGHDT, CDR2 YNNKEL (reference sequence). The chain's CDR3 is CASSQVSGNTIYF. CDR3 bases: TGTGCCAGCAGCCAAGTCTCTGGAAACACCATATATTTT.

V and J are TRBV3-1 (or the pseudogene TRBV3-2) and TRBJ1-5; D is perhaps TRBD1 (6 bases). Germline V lookup: CDR1 LGHDT, CDR2 YNNKEL (reference sequence). Trimming shortened V by 4 bases and J by 5 bases, and 9 bases separated the two germline ends. The CDR3 has 13 amino acids. The DNA of the CDR3 is TGTGCCAGCAGCCGGGCAGGGGATCAGCCCCAGCATTTT. It translates to CASSRAGDQPQHF.

The rearrangement joins TRBV4-2 to TRBJ2-3, with 8 bases fitting TRBD2. Germline V lookup: CDR1 LGHNA, CDR2 YNFKEQ. Trimming cost V 10 bases and J 2 bases; bases outside gene matches: 8. This CDR3 has 14 amino acids. CDR3 sequence reads: CATSIGRDTDTQYF. In DNA, the CDR3 is TGTGCCACGTCAATCGGGAGGGACACAGATACGCAGTATTTT.

This chain links TRBV3-1 (or the pseudogene TRBV3-2) with TRBJ2-5; D is unclear. The CDR3 contains 14 residues. V lost 3 bases to trimming and J lost 3 bases, with 11 bases between them. The germline CDR1 and CDR2 sequences are LGHDT and YNNKEL (reference sequence). This CDR3 is CASSHSWGKETQYF. The CDR3 bases are TGTGCCAGCAGCCACTCGTGGGGAAAAGAGACCCAGTACTTC.

This clone has only one observation. The J gene is TRBJ1-1, the V gene TRBV3-1 (or the pseudogene TRBV3-2), with D hard to call. This CDR3 is built from 15 residues. Trimming shortened V by 4 bases and J by 1 base, and 13 bases separated the two germline ends. Germline values: CDR1 LGHDT, CDR2 YNNKEL (reference sequence). For the CDR3, the DNA is TGTGCCAGCAGCCGCCTCGGCGCTTCGAACACTGAAGCTTTCTTT. Protein product: CASSRLGASNTEAFF.

The chain recombines TRBV9 with TRBJ2-3; 11 nucleotides align to TRBD2. The junction had 9 bases not matched to a gene; V was cut back by 4 bases and J by 2 bases. Germline values: CDR1 SGDLS, CDR2 YYNGEE. This CDR3 is built from 17 residues. The CDR3: CASSSRASGRTTDTQYF. Here the CDR3 DNA reads TGTGCCAGCAGCTCCCGGGCTAGCGGGAGGACCACAGATACGCAGTATTTT.

The genes are TRBV28 and TRBJ2-1, with 8 bases that match TRBD1. The germline CDR1 and CDR2 sequences are MDHEN and SYDVKM. The CDR3 is made up of 16 amino acids. Germline trimming cut 2 bases from V and 5 bases from J; bases unmatched to any gene: 8. The CDR3 sequence is CASSLVDRAWDNEQFF. As DNA, the CDR3 is TGTGCCAGCAGTTTAGTGGACAGGGCTTGGGACAATGAGCAGTTCTTC.

The CDR3 region is CASRTTDHEQFF. DNA of the CDR3: TGTGCCAGCAGGACAACAGACCATGAGCAGTTCTTC. The rearrangement links TRBV5-6 to TRBJ2-1; D ambiguous. Germline V CDR1 and CDR2: SGHDT, YYEEEE. CDR3 size: 12 residues. V lost 5 bases, J lost 8 bases, and 11 bases lay in between. The whole variable domain, filled in from reference TRBV5-6 and TRBJ2-1, reads DAGVTQSPTHLIKTRGQQVTLRCSPKSGHDTVSWYQQALGQGPQFIFQYYEEEERQRGNFPDRFSGHQFPNYSSELNVNALLLGDSALYLCASRTTDHEQFFGPGTRLTVL.

The rearrangement links TRBV2 to TRBJ2-7, with 12 bases matching TRBD1. This CDR3 is 15 amino acids long. V lost 5 bases, J lost 5 bases, and 7 bases stayed unmatched. In germline, CDR1 is SNHLY, CDR2 FYNNEI. CDR3 region: CASSPPGTGGNEQYF. The CDR3, as DNA: TGTGCCAGCAGTCCTCCCGGGACAGGGGGCAACGAGCAGTACTTC.

The V gene is TRBV5-1, the J gene TRBJ2-2; TRBD2 aligns across 8 bases. Trimming took 5 bases from V and 6 from J; bases not matched to a gene: 12. The CDR3 is 16 amino acids. CDR1 is SGHRS and CDR2 is YFSETQ in the germline V gene. The CDR3 loop is CASSSSGTSGAGELFF. The CDR3 coding sequence is TGCGCCAGCAGTTCTTCCGGGACTAGTGGGGCCGGGGAGCTGTTTTTT.

V and J are TRBV10-3 and TRBJ2-7; TRBD2 agrees at 10 bases. This CDR3 spans 12 amino acids. Germline V gene sequence: CDR1 ENHRY, CDR2 SYGVKD. V trimming: 7 bases; J trimming: 9 bases; junction bases outside the gene matches: 6. CDR3: CAITQREGVQYF. The CDR3 DNA sequence: TGTGCCATCACACAGCGGGAGGGCGTGCAGTACTTC.

V gene TRBV14 combines with J gene TRBJ2-5; D is undetermined. Germline V gene lookup returns CDR1 SGHDN and CDR2 FVKESK. This CDR3 region has 11 residues. Trimming pared 3 bases from V and 5 bases from J, leaving 4 bases between. CDR3 loop: CASSHRETQYF. The CDR3 coding sequence is TGTGCCAGCAGCCACAGGGAGACCCAGTACTTC.

The chain has TRBV14 and TRBJ2-2; TRBD2 is a possible D gene (5 bases). Germline values: CDR1 SGHDN, CDR2 FVKESK. This CDR3 has 15 amino acids. V was shortened by 5 bases and J by 7 bases, with 17 bases between the two germline ends. The CDR3 sequence is CASSLRPYGVGELFF. As DNA, the CDR3 is TGTGCCAGCAGCTTGAGACCGTACGGGGTCGGGGAGCTGTTTTTT.

The rearrangement links TRBV7-2 to TRBJ2-7, with D possibly TRBD2 on 5 matching bases. V lost 5 bases, J lost 4 bases, and 15 bases lay in between. This CDR3 has 14 amino acids. The V gene's germline CDR1 is SGHTA and CDR2 FQGNSA. CDR3 coding DNA: TGTGCCAGCAGCGAACGGGCGGAGGCTTACGAGCAGTACTTC. Translating it yields CASSERAEAYEQYF.

For the CDR3, the DNA is TGTGCCAGCAGCAAGGGGTTCTCAGATGGCTACACCTTC. The encoded protein is CASSKGFSDGYTF. The chain is built from TRBV7-2 and TRBJ1-2; maybe TRBD1 (5 bases). Germline CDR1 reads SGHTA; CDR2 reads FQGNSA. The CDR3 runs to 13 residues. The ends were cut back, 5 bases at V and 6 bases at J, with 13 bases in the middle.

The rearrangement links TRBV28 to TRBJ2-3; 7 bases match TRBD1. Germline values: CDR1 MDHEN, CDR2 SYDVKM. J gave up 0 bases and V 5 bases, and 11 bases lay outside the gene matches. The CDR3 extends over 17 amino acids. The CDR3: CASSPRGQFSSTDTQYF. CDR3 in DNA: TGTGCCAGCAGTCCTAGGGGACAGTTTTCTAGCACAGATACGCAGTATTTT.

This chain uses TRBV25-1 with TRBJ2-5, with 14 bases fitting TRBD2. From germline, CDR1 is MGHDK and CDR2 SYGVNS. This CDR3 is 17 amino acids long. J lost 4 bases, V lost 1 base, and 5 bases had no gene match. The CDR3 bases are TGTGCCAGCAGTGAATCGACTAGCGGGGGGGCCCGAGAGACCCAGTACTTC. Its protein is CASSESTSGGARETQYF.

V is TRBV9 and J is TRBJ2-3, with D tentatively TRBD1 or TRBD2 (5 bases each). Trimming cost V 4 bases and J 3 bases, with 15 bases left between them. This CDR3 comprises 15 residues. Per the germline V gene, CDR1 is SGDLS and CDR2 is YYNGEE. The CDR3 is CASSPRDHRTDTQYF. For the CDR3, the DNA is TGTGCCAGCAGCCCCCGGGACCACCGGACAGATACGCAGTATTTT.

V and J are TRBV27 and TRBJ1-5, with 8 bases aligning to TRBD1. The CDR3 covers 20 residues. After removal of 6 bases from V and 0 bases from J, the junction contained 19 bases not matched to a gene. CDR1 MNHEY and CDR2 SMNVEV come from the germline V gene (reference sequence). CDR3: CASRPKVSAGGFYSNQPQHF. For the CDR3, the DNA is TGTGCCAGCAGGCCCAAGGTCTCAGCAGGGGGCTTTTATAGCAATCAGCCCCAGCATTTT.

The V and J genes are TRBV5-1 and TRBJ2-3, with TRBD2 matching 10 bases. Germline CDR1 SGHRS, CDR2 YFSETQ. With 4 bases clipped from V and 4 bases from J, the junction kept 6 bases outside the gene matches. This CDR3 has 15 amino acids. The CDR3 nucleotides are TGCGCCAGCAGCGCCACTAGCGGGGAGTCAGATACGCAGTATTTT. Amino acids: CASSATSGESDTQYF.

This clone was detected once. The V gene is TRBV29-1, the J gene TRBJ2-7; no firm D call. V was cut by 4 bases and J by 0 bases, with 10 bases left in between. The CDR3 has 13 amino acids. Germline CDR1 reads SQVTM; CDR2 reads ANQGSEA. The CDR3 reads CSVAPRSSYEQYF. In nucleotides, the CDR3 is TGCAGCGTTGCTCCTAGGTCCTCCTACGAGCAGTACTTC.

This rearrangement joins TRBV5-4 to TRBJ2-3, with D perhaps assigned TRBD1 or TRBD2 (6 bases each). The CDR3 is 15 residues long. From germline, CDR1 is SGHNT and CDR2 YYREEE (reference sequence). The ends were cut back, 2 bases at V and 4 bases at J, with 14 bases in the middle. The CDR3 nucleotides are TGTGCCAGCAGCTTAGGGGGGTACGGTGCAGATACGCAGTATTTT. It yields the protein CASSLGGYGADTQYF.